This paragraph reports one T cell receptor beta chain. Its antigen remains unidentified. The data stem from a study of T cells after yellow fever vaccination. Study-level findings and limits: Most primary-vaccination clones recurred post-booster (nearly 98% CD4, over 70% CD8). Some clonotypes, a small share, were shared between CD4 and CD8 compartments.

V was cut by 2 bases and J by 5 bases, with 13 bases left in between. This CDR3 comprises 14 residues. Germline CDR1 is SGDLS and CDR2 is YYNGEE. TCRdb re-analysed the 5' RACE reads in MiXCR, keeping a single row per CDR3 protein. The table includes fewer than 500,000 distinct CDR3 sequences, around 19% detected once. The source is a man younger than 30 who received the YFV17D yellow fever vaccine. The chain employs TRBV9 and TRBJ2-5; either TRBD1 or TRBD2 may supply D (5 bases each). The sequences come from PBMCs, collected before the yellow fever booster vaccination. DNA for the CDR3: TGTGCCAGCAGCGTCGCATGGGGGTCGGAGACCCAGTACTTC. This codes for CASSVAWGSETQYF.